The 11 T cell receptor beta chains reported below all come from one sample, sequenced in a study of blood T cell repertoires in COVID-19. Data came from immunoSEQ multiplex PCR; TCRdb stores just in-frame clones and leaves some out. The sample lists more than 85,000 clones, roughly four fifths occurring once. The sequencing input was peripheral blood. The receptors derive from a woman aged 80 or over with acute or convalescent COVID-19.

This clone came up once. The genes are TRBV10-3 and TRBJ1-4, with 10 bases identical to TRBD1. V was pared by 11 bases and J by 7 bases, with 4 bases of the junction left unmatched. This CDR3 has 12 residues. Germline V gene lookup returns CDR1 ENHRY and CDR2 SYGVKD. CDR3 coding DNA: TGTGCCTCGGGACAGGGGAGTGAAAAACTGTTTTTT. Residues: CASGQGSEKLFF.

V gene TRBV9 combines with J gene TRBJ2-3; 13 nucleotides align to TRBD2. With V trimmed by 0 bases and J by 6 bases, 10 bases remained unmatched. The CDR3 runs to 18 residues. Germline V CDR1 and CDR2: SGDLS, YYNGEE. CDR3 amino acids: CASSVGQRTSGRRDTQYF. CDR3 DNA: TGTGCCAGCAGCGTAGGCCAACGGACTAGCGGGAGAAGGGATACGCAGTATTTT.

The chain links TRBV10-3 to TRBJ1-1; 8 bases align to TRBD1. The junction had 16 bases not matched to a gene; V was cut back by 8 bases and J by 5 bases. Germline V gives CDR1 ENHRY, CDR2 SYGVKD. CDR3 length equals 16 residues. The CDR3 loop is CAIRVGTGPERTEAFF. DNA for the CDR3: TGTGCCATCCGCGTCGGGACAGGCCCCGAGAGGACTGAAGCTTTCTTT.

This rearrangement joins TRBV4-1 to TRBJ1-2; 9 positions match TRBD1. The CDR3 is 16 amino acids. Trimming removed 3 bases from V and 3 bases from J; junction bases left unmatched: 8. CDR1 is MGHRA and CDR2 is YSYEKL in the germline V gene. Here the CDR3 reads CASSQAGTGWDYGYTF. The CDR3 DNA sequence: TGCGCCAGCAGCCAGGCCGGGACAGGGTGGGACTATGGCTACACCTTC.

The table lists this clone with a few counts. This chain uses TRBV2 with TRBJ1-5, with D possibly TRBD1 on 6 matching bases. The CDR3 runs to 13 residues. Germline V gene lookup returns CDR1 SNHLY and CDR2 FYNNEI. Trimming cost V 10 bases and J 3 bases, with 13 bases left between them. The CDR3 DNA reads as TGTGCCACGACAGGTAATCTCAATCAGCCCCAGCATTTT. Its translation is CATTGNLNQPQHF.

The CDR3: CATSRSRGTSGSGSYNEQFF. CDR3 bases: TGTGCCACCAGCAGATCTCGAGGGACTAGCGGGAGCGGCTCCTACAATGAGCAGTTCTTC. The gene calls are TRBV15 and TRBJ2-1, with 14 bases matching TRBD2. The CDR3 has 20 residues. Germline V gene lookup returns CDR1 LNHNV and CDR2 YYDKDF (reference sequence). The V and J ends lost 2 bases and 0 bases, in that order; junction bases with no gene match: 9.

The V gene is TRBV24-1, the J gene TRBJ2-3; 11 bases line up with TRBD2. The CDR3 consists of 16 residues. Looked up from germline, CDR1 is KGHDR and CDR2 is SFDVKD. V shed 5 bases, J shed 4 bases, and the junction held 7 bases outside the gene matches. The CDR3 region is CATSGIAGGFADTQYF. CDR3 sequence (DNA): TGTGCCACCAGTGGCATAGCGGGAGGGTTCGCAGATACGCAGTATTTT.

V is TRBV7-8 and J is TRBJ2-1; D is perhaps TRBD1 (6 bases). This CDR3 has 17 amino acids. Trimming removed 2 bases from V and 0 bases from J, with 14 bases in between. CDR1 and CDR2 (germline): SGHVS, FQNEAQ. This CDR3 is CASSLLGAKSSYNEQFF. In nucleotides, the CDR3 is TGTGCCAGCAGCTTATTGGGGGCCAAGAGCTCCTACAATGAGCAGTTCTTC. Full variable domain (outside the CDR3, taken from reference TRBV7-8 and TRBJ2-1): GAGVSQSPRYKVAKRGQDVALRCDPISGHVSLFWYQQALGQGPEFLTYFQNEAQLDKSGLPSDRFFAERPEGSVSTLKIQRTQQEDSAVYLCASSLLGAKSSYNEQFFGPGTRLTVL.

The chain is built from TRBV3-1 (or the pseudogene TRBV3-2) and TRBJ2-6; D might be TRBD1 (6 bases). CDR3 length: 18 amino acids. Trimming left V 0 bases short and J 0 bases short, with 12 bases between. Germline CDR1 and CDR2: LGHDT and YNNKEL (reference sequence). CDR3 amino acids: CASSQDTGWSSGANVLTF. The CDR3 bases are TGTGCCAGCAGCCAAGATACAGGGTGGAGCTCTGGGGCCAACGTCCTGACTTTC.

CDR3 region: CASSRGTAKGTDTQYF. For the CDR3, the DNA is TGTGCCAGCAGCCGGGGGACAGCCAAGGGCACAGATACGCAGTATTTT. This chain connects TRBV7-8 to TRBJ2-3, with D maybe TRBD1 (7 bases). The V and J ends lost 5 bases and 1 base respectively, with 16 bases between them. The CDR3 contains 16 residues. Germline loops: CDR1 SGHVS, CDR2 FQNEAQ.

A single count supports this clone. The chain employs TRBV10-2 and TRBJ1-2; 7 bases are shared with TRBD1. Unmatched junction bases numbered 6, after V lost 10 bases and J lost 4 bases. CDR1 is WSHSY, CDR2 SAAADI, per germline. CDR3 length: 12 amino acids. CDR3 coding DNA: TGCGCCACTAACCGGGACAGCTATGGCTACACCTTC. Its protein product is CATNRDSYGYTF.